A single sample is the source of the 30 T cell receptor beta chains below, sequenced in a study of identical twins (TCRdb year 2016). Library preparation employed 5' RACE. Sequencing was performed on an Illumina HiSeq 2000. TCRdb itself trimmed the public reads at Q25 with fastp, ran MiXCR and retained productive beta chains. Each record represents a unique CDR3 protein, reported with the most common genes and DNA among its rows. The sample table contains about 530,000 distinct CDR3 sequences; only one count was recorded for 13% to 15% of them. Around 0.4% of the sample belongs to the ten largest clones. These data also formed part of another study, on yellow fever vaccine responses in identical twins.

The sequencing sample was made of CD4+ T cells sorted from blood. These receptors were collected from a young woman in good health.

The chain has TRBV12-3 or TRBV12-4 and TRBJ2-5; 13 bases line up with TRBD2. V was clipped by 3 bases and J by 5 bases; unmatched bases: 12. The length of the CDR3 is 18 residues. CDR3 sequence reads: CASSFSRGGLAGSETQYF. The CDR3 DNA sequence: TGTGCCAGCAGTTTCTCCCGAGGGGGACTAGCGGGATCTGAGACCCAGTACTTC.

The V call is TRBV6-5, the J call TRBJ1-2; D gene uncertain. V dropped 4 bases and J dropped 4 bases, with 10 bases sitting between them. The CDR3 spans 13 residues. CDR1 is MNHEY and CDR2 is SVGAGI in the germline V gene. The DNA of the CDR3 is TGTGCCAGCAGTTGGGCCGGGCCCTATGGCTACACCTTC. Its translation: CASSWAGPYGYTF.

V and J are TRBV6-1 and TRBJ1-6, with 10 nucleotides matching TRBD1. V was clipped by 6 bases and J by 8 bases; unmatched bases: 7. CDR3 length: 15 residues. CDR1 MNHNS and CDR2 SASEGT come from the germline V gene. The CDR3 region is CASRNPTGGHSPLHF. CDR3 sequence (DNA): TGTGCCAGCAGGAACCCGACAGGGGGCCATTCACCCCTCCACTTT.

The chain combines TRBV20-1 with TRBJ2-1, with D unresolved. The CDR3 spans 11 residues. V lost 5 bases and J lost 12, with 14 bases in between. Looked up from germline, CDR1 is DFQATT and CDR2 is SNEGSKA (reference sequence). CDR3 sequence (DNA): TGCAGTGCTCGACATCCGGTCGGGCAGTTCTTC. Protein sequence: CSARHPVGQFF.

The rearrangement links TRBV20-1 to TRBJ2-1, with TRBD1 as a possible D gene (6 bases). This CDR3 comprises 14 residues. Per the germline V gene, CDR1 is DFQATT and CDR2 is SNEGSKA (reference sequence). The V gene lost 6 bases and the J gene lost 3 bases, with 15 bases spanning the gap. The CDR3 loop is CSATAGTFYNEQFF. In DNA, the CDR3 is TGCAGTGCAACTGCCGGGACATTCTACAATGAGCAGTTCTTC.

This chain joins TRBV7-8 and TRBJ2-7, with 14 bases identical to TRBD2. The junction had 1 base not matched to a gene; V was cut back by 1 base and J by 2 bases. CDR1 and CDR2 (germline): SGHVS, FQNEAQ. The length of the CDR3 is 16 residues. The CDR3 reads CASSLGLAGGPYEQYF. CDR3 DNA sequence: TGTGCCAGCAGCTTAGGACTAGCGGGAGGGCCCTACGAGCAGTACTTC.

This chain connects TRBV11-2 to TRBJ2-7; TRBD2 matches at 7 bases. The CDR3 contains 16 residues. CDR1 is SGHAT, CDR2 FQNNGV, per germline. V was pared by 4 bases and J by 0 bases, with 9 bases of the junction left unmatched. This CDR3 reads CASSYSFGLVSYEQYF. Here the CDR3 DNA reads TGTGCCAGCAGCTACTCCTTTGGACTAGTCTCCTACGAGCAGTACTTC.

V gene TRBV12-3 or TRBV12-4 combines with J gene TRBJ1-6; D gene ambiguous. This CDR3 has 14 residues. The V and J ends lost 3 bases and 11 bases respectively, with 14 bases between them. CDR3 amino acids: CASSFAAVMAPLHF. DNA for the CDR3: TGTGCCAGCAGTTTTGCTGCAGTAATGGCACCCCTCCACTTT.

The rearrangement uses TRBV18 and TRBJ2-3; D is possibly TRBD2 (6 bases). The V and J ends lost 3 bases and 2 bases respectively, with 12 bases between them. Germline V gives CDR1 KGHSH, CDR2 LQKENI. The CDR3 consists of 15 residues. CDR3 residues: CASSPGGTITDTQYF. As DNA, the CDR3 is TGTGCCAGCTCACCGGGAGGTACGATCACAGATACGCAGTATTTT.

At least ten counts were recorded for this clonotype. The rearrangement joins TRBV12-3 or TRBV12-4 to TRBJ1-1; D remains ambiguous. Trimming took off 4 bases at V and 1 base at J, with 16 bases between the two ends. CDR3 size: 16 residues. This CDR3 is CASSSLRTDPNTEAFF. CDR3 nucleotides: TGTGCCAGCAGTTCACTCCGGACGGATCCGAACACTGAAGCTTTCTTT.

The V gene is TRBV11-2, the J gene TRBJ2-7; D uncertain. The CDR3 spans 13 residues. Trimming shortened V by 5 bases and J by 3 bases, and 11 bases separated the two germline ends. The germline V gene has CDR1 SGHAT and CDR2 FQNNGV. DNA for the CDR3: TGTGCCAGCAGCCTCCGGGCCAACTACGAGCAGTACGTC. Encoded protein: CASSLRANYEQYV.

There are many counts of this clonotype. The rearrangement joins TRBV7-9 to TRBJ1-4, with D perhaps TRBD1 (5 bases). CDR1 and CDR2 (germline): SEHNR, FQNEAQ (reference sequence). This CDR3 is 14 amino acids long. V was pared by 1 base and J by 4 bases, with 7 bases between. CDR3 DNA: TGTGCCAGCAGCTTAGGACAGTTTAATGAAAAACTGTTTTTT. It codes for CASSLGQFNEKLFF. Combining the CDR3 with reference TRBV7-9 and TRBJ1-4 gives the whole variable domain DTGVSQNPRHKITKRGQNVTFRCDPISEHNRLYWYRQTLGQGPEFLTYFQNEAQLEKSRLLSDRFSAERPKGSFSTLEIQRTEQGDSAMYLCASSLGQFNEKLFFGSGTQLSVL.

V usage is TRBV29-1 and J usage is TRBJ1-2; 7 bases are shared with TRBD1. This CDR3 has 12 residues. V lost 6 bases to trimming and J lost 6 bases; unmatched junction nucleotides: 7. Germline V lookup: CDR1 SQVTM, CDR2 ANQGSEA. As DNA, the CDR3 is TGCAGCGTATTTGACAGGGAAGATGGCTACACCTTC. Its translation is CSVFDREDGYTF.

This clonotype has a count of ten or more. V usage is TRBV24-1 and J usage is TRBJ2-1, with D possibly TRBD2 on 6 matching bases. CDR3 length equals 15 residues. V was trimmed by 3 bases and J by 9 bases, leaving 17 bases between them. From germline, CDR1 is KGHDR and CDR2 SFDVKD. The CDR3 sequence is CATSDLGGDVGEQFF. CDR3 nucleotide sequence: TGTGCCACCAGTGATCTGGGGGGAGATGTTGGTGAGCAGTTCTTC.

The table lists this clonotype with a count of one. CDR3 region: CSGRTGTGTQYF. CDR3 nucleotide sequence: TGCAGCGGCCGGACAGGGACCGGGACCCAGTACTTC. The chain uses TRBV29-1 and TRBJ2-5; TRBD1 aligns across 8 bases. Germline-derived CDR1 and CDR2 are SQVTM and ANQGSEA. This CDR3 has 12 amino acids. V trimming: 7 bases; J trimming: 7 bases; junction bases outside the gene matches: 8.

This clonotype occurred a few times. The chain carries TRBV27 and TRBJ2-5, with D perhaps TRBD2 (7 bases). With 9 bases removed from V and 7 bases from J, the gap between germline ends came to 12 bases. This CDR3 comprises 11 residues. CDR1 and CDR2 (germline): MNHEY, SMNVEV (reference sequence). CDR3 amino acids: CASQRGGTQYF. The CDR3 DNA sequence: TGTGCCAGTCAAAGGGGGGGGACCCAGTACTTC.

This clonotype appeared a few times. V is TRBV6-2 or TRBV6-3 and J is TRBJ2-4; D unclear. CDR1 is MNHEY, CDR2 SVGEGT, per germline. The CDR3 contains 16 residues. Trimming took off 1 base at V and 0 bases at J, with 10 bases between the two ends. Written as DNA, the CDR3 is TGTGCCAGCAGTTACTGGCCGATTCTAGCCAAAAACATTCAGTACTTC. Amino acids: CASSYWPILAKNIQYF.

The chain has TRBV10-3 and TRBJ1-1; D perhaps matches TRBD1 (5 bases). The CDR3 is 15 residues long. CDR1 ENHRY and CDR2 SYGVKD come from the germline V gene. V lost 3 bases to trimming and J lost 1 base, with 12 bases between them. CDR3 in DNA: TGTGCCATCAGTGACGGGGGAGCTGGGAACACTGAAGCTTTCTTT. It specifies CAISDGGAGNTEAFF.

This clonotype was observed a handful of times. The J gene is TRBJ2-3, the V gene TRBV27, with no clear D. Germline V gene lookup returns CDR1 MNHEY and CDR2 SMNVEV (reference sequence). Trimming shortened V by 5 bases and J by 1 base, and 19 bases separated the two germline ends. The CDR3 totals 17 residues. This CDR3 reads CASSTLQSSVGTDTQYF. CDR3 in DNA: TGTGCCAGCAGTACATTACAGAGCAGTGTCGGCACAGATACGCAGTATTTT.

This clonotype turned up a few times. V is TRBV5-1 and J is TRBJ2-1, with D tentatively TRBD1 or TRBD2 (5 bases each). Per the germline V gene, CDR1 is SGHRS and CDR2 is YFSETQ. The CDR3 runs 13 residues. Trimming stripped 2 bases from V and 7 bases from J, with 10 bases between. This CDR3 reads CASSFGGTNEQFF. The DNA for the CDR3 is TGCGCCAGCAGCTTTGGGGGAACGAATGAGCAGTTCTTC.

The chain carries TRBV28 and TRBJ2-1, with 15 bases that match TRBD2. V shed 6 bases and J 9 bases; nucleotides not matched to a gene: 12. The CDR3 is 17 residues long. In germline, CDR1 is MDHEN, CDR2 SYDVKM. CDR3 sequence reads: CASSRTRTSGRGGEQFF. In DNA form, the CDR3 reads TGTGCCAGCAGCCGCACACGGACTAGCGGGAGGGGCGGTGAGCAGTTCTTC.

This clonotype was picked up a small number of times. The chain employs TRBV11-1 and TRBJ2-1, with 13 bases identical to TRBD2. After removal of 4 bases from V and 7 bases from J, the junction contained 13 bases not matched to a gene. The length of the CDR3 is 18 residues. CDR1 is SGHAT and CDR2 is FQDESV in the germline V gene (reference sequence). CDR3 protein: CASSSNSGTSGIRNEQFF. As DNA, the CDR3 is TGTGCCAGCAGCTCAAATTCCGGGACTAGCGGGATTAGGAATGAGCAGTTCTTC.

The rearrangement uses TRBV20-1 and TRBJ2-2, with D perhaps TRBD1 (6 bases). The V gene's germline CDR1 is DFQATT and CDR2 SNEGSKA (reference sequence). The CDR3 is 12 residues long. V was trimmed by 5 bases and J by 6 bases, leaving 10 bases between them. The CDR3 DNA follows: TGCAGTGCTGTAACAGGGTCCGGGGAGCTGTTTTTT. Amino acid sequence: CSAVTGSGELFF.

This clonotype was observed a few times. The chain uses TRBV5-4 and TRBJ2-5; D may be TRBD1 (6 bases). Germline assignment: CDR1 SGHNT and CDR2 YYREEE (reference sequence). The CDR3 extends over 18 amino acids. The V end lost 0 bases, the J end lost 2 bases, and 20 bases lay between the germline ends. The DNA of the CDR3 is TGTGCCAGCAGCTTGGCGCCGCCCCTTACAGGGAAACAAGAGACCCAGTACTTC. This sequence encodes CASSLAPPLTGKQETQYF.

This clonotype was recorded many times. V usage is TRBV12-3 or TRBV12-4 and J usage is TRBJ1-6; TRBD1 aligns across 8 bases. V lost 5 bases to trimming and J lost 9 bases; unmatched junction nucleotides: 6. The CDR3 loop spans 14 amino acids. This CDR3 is CASSPRTGSSPLHF. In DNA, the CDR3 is TGTGCCAGCAGTCCCAGGACAGGGAGTTCACCCCTCCACTTT.

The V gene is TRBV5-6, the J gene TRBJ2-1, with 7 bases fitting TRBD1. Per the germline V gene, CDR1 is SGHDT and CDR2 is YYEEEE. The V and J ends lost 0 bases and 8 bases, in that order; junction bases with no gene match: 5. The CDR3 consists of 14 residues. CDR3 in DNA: TGTGCCAGCAGCTTGGAGGGGGCGGGCGATGAGCAGTTCTTC. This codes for CASSLEGAGDEQFF.

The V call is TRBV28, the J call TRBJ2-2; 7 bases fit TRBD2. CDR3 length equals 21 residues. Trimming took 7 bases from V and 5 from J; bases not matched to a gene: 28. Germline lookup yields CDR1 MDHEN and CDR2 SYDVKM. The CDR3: CASKTAEGYWVSGGKTGELFF. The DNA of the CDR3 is TGTGCCAGCAAAACCGCCGAGGGGTACTGGGTGTCGGGAGGCAAGACCGGGGAGCTGTTTTTT. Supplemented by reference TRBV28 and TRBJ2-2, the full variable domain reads DVKVTQSSRYLVKRTGEKVFLECVQDMDHENMFWYRQDPGLGLRLIYFSYDVKMKEKGDIPEGYSVSREKKERFSLILESASTNQTSMYLCASKTAEGYWVSGGKTGELFFGEGSRLTVL.

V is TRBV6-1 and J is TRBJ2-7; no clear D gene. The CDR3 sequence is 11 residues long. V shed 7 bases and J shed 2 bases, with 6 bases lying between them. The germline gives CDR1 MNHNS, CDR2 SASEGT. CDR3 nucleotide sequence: TGTGCCAGCACCCGGGCCTACGAGCAGTACTTC. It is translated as CASTRAYEQYF.

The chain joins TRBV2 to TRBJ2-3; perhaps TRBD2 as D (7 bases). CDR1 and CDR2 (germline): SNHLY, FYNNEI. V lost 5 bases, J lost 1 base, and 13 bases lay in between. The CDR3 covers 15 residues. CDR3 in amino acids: CASSSGGGRTDTQYF. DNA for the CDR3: TGTGCCAGCAGTTCAGGCGGGGGCCGCACAGATACGCAGTATTTT.

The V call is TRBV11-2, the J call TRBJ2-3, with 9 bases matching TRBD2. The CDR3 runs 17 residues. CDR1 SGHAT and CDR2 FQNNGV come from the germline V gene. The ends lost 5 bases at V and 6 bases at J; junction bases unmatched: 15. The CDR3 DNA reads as TGTGCCAGCAGCCCCCCTCATGGCGGGGGGGCCGGTGATACGCAGTATTTT. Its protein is CASSPPHGGGAGDTQYF.